This T cell receptor (beta chain) was captured by sequencing in a study of T-cell reconstitution after alpha-beta-depleted transplantation in children. CDR1 and CDR2 (germline): MDHEN, SYDVKM. Trimming pared 5 bases from V and 0 bases from J, leaving 11 bases between. The CDR3 has 15 residues. This clonotype was counted many times. Unique molecular identifiers were incorporated into the prepared TCRbeta library. TCRdb itself ran the PCR reads through MiXCR, one entry per CDR3 protein. The data show 500,000 to 650,000 distinct CDR3 sequences, 10% to 15% seen once. Sequencing was performed on PBMCs, mostly from graft donor cells, taken 360 days after TCRalphabeta/CD19-depleted stem cell transplant. The chain combines TRBV28 with TRBJ1-5; D remains unclear. The receptor was isolated from a male patient aged 5 to 17 who had a stem cell transplant for acute myeloid leukemia, so the T cells may come from the graft donor. The CDR3, as DNA: TGTGCCAGCAGTCCCGGGAGGACTAGCAATCAGCCCCAGCATTTT. It specifies CASSPGRTSNQPQHF.